This T cell receptor beta chain was found in a study of CD8 T cells in ankylosing spondylitis. The study's findings and limits: The study identified a TCR beta motif of under 10 highly homologous variants that appeared characteristic of ankylosing spondylitis blood.

Quantitative 5'-RACE with molecular barcodes generated TCR beta libraries. TCRdb analysed the 5' RACE reads with MiXCR anew, one entry per CDR3 protein. The sample holds approximately 540,000 distinct CDR3 sequences, roughly 13% seen once. Note on this clonotype: No antigen is known for it.

CDR1 and CDR2 (germline): DFQATT, SNEGSKA (reference sequence). V was cut by 6 bases and J by 1 base, with 6 bases left in between. The CDR3 is 11 amino acids. The sample taken for sequencing was blood, either unsorted or a sorted T cell fraction (not recorded which). This clonotype originated in a male donor with ankylosing spondylitis. V gene TRBV20-1 combines with J gene TRBJ1-1, with D possibly matching TRBD1 (5 bases). Written as DNA, the CDR3 is TGCAGTGCGACAGAGAACACTGAAGCTTTCTTT. Translated, it gives CSATENTEAFF.